The rows below give T cell receptor beta chains drawn from one sample of a study of T cells in tuberculosis. Sequencing was performed with immunoSEQ multiplex PCR; in TCRdb, only in-frame clones are kept and a portion is missing. The sample includes about 43,000 clones, around 94% seen only once; the top ten take under 2%. Sequencing was done on a sample of PBMCs. These TCRs come from a donor aged 10 to 29 with latent tuberculosis or without tuberculosis infection. Some clones in this sample may be carry-over from other donors' samples. CDR3s include the opening cysteine and the closing phenylalanine or tryptophan. A D gene is named only where the DNA matches it firmly. The listing skips clone size in some rows; elsewhere it reads once, few, many or a size class.

v_call	j_call	clone_size	d_call	cdr3_aa	cdr3_nt
TRBV2	TRBJ2-7	-	-	CASSLYRVGEQYF	TGTGCCAGCAGTTTGTACAGGGTAGGCGAGCAGTACTTC
TRBV19	TRBJ2-7	-	TRBD1	CASGTGSYEQYF	TGTGCCAGTGGGACAGGGTCCTACGAGCAGTACTTC
TRBV5-1	TRBJ2-2	-	-	CASSLRLANTGELFF	TGCGCCAGCAGCTTAAGACTAGCGAACACCGGGGAGCTGTTTTTT
TRBV5-1	TRBJ2-7	-	TRBD1	CASSTGQGATYEQYF	TGCGCCAGCAGCACCGGACAGGGGGCGACCTACGAGCAGTACTTC
TRBV28	TRBJ1-2	once	-	CASTPWGERFYNYGYTF	TGTGCCAGCACCCCTTGGGGGGAACGATTCTATAACTATGGCTACACCTTC
TRBV2	TRBJ1-1	-	-	CASSDSAGENEAFF	TGTGCCAGCAGTGATTCTGCAGGGGAGAATGAAGCTTTCTTT
TRBV4-1	TRBJ2-3	-	TRBD1	CASSQDLGQGVGTDTQYF	TGCGCCAGCAGCCAAGATCTGGGACAGGGGGTGGGCACAGATACGCAGTATTTT
TRBV7-2	TRBJ2-7	-	-	CASSHTRSSHEQYF	TGTGCCAGCAGCCACACTCGGAGTTCTCACGAGCAGTACTTC
TRBV6-6	TRBJ2-1	-	TRBD1	CASSHRDRGNEQFF	TGTGCCAGCAGTCACCGGGACAGGGGTAATGAGCAGTTCTTC
TRBV28	TRBJ2-7	-	-	CASSTLGGGPYEQYF	TGTGCCAGCAGTACGCTAGGGGGGGGGCCCTACGAGCAGTACTTC
TRBV5-8	TRBJ2-1	-	TRBD2	CASSPARTSGSGVQFF	TGTGCCAGCAGCCCAGCCAGGACTAGCGGGAGCGGGGTGCAGTTCTTC
TRBV11-2	TRBJ1-5	-	-	CASSLEHSNQPQHF	TGTGCCAGCAGCTTAGAACACAGCAATCAGCCCCAGCATTTT
TRBV30	TRBJ1-4	-	-	CAWSGKEATNEKLFF	TGTGCCTGGAGTGGAAAGGAGGCAACTAATGAAAAACTGTTTTTT
TRBV5-1	TRBJ2-3	-	-	CASSLALGPLDTQYF	TGCGCCAGCAGCTTGGCCTTGGGCCCCCTAGATACGCAGTATTTT
TRBV7-8	TRBJ1-1	-	-	CASSLVPGGNTEAFF	TGTGCCAGCAGCTTAGTCCCGGGAGGGAACACTGAAGCTTTCTTT
TRBV5-6	TRBJ2-7	-	-	CASSLDQEGYEQYF	TGTGCCAGCAGCTTGGACCAGGAGGGCTACGAGCAGTACTTC
TRBV30	TRBJ2-7	once	TRBD2	CAWDGLAGGNSPWEQYF	TGTGCCTGGGATGGACTAGCGGGAGGAAATTCCCCCTGGGAGCAGTACTTC
TRBV18	TRBJ1-4	-	TRBD1	CASSPTTGNEKLFF	TGTGCCAGCTCACCAACGACAGGGAATGAAAAACTGTTTTTT
TRBV28	TRBJ1-1	-	-	CASSLITQGTEAFF	TGTGCCAGCAGTTTAATCACTCAGGGCACTGAAGCTTTCTTT
TRBV7-2	TRBJ2-7	-	TRBD1	CASSLFPTGAREGICF	TGTGCCAGCAGCTTATTCCCCACAGGGGCGAGAGAGGGGATCTGCTTC
TRBV7-9	TRBJ2-7	-	-	CASSPQAWEQYF	TGTGCCAGCAGCCCCCAGGCGTGGGAGCAGTACTTC
TRBV19	TRBJ1-2	-	TRBD1	CASSAGTGISGYTF	TGTGCCAGCAGCGCCGGGACAGGGATTTCTGGCTACACCTTC
TRBV18	TRBJ1-3	-	-	CASSPGAGGNTIYF	TGTGCCAGCTCACCAGGAGCGGGTGGAAACACCATATATTTT
TRBV30	TRBJ1-1	-	TRBD1	CAWSGGTGNTEAFF	TGTGCCTGGTCCGGCGGGACAGGGAACACTGAAGCTTTCTTT
TRBV5-6	TRBJ2-7	-	-	CASSSGTRSYEQYF	TGTGCCAGCAGCTCCGGGACTCGATCCTACGAGCAGTACTTC
TRBV4-2	TRBJ2-3	-	TRBD2	CASSQGTSADTQYF	TGTGCCAGCAGCCAAGGGACTAGCGCAGATACGCAGTATTTT
TRBV5-1	TRBJ2-3	-	-	CASSRGEEDTQYF	TGCGCCAGCAGCCGAGGGGAGGAAGATACGCAGTATTTT
TRBV5-1	TRBJ2-5	-	TRBD2	CASSPGLAGEETQYF	TGCGCCAGCAGCCCAGGACTAGCGGGAGAGGAGACCCAGTACTTC
TRBV30	TRBJ1-1	-	-	CARSTGNTEAFF	TGTGCCCGGAGTACGGGGAACACTGAAGCTTTCTTT
TRBV7-3	TRBJ2-3	-	TRBD1	CASSIQGSTQYF	TGTGCCAGCAGCATACAGGGGTCTACGCAGTATTTT
TRBV4-1	TRBJ2-2	once	TRBD1	CASSQGTGMSTGELFF	TGCGCCAGCAGCCAAGGGACAGGGATGAGCACCGGGGAGCTGTTTTTT
TRBV11-2	TRBJ2-1	-	-	CASSIIAAMGYNEQFF	TGTGCCAGCAGCATAATAGCAGCGATGGGCTACAATGAGCAGTTCTTC
TRBV28	TRBJ2-1	-	-	CASSPIPLGTSLNEQFF	TGTGCCAGCAGCCCGATCCCTCTCGGTACTAGCCTCAATGAGCAGTTCTTC